A selection of T cell receptor beta chains follows, all from one sample in a study of Ad26.COV2.S vaccination and SARS-CoV-2 variants. Profiled with immunoSEQ multiplex PCR; TCRdb holds only in-frame clones, not every one. Here the sample spans 360,000 or so clones, roughly 84% being singletons. The sequencing used peripheral blood, collected in a trial of Ad26.COV2.S vaccine versus placebo. The receptors stem from a person between 18 and 65 years old who received the Ad26.COV2.S COVID-19 vaccine or a placebo. Both conserved end residues are part of each CDR3. The D gene is left open where the match is weak. Clone size is shown for a subset of rows, as once, few, many or a class of expanded clone.

NA	TRBV4-2	TRBJ1-2	NA	CASSQGSTGEGYTF	TGTGCCAGCAGCCAAGGCTCGACAGGCGAGGGCTACACCTTC
NA	TRBV29-1	TRBJ2-1	NA	CSGARGRNEQFF	TGCAGCGGGGCGCGGGGGCGGAATGAGCAGTTCTTC
NA	TRBV28	TRBJ2-1	NA	CASSGGSSYNEQFF	TGTGCCAGCAGCGGGGGTAGCTCCTACAATGAGCAGTTCTTC
NA	TRBV19	TRBJ1-5	TRBD1	CASSITGEGNQPQHF	TGTGCCAGTAGTATTACAGGGGAGGGGAACCAGCCCCAGCATTTT
once	TRBV7-6	TRBJ2-5	NA	CASSSGQTGMETQYF	TGTGCCAGCAGCTCAGGACAGACCGGGATGGAGACCCAGTACTTC
NA	TRBV5-1	TRBJ2-5	NA	CASSLGGPDGETQYF	TGCGCCAGCAGCCTCGGAGGTCCGGACGGAGAGACCCAGTACTTC
NA	TRBV6-4	TRBJ1-2	TRBD1	CASSPGQGVGSYTF	TGTGCCAGCAGCCCGGGACAGGGGGTTGGAAGCTACACCTTC
NA	TRBV12-3/TRBV12-4	TRBJ1-5	NA	CASSFREQPQHF	TGTGCCAGCAGTTTTCGGGAACAGCCCCAGCATTTT
NA	TRBV6-1	TRBJ2-2	NA	CASSEREFTGELFF	TGTGCCAGCAGTGAAAGGGAATTCACCGGGGAGCTGTTTTTT
NA	TRBV30	TRBJ1-2	NA	CAWTDRNYGYTF	TGTGCCTGGACTGATAGAAACTATGGCTACACCTTC
NA	TRBV18	TRBJ1-1	NA	CASSPGGNTEAFF	TGTGCCAGCTCACCGGGTGGGAACACTGAAGCTTTCTTT
NA	TRBV7-9	TRBJ2-5	NA	CASSQAPEETQYF	TGTGCCAGCAGCCAGGCCCCGGAGGAGACCCAGTACTTC
NA	TRBV9	TRBJ2-1	TRBD2	CASSVGSGGQNEQFF	TGTGCCAGCAGCGTAGGGAGCGGGGGGCAAAATGAGCAGTTCTTC
NA	TRBV4-2	TRBJ2-7	NA	CASSQEGAHHEQYF	TGTGCCAGCAGCCAAGAAGGGGCGCACCACGAGCAGTACTTC
NA	TRBV11-2	TRBJ2-1	NA	CASSLGTAYNEQFF	TGTGCCAGCAGCTTAGGTACAGCTTACAATGAGCAGTTCTTC
NA	TRBV30	TRBJ1-2	NA	CAWSPLRATEVTF	TGTGCCTGGAGTCCCCTCCGAGCGACAGAGGTCACCTTC
NA	TRBV24-1	TRBJ2-2	TRBD1	CATGTGTGNTGELFF	TGTGCCACCGGTACCGGGACAGGTAACACCGGGGAGCTGTTTTTT
NA	TRBV9	TRBJ1-5	NA	CASSVEGSGQPQHF	TGTGCCAGCAGCGTAGAAGGGAGTGGTCAGCCCCAGCATTTT
NA	TRBV5-8	TRBJ2-1	TRBD2	CASSFHLTSGGADEQFF	TGTGCCAGCAGCTTCCACCTCACTAGCGGGGGGGCAGATGAGCAGTTCTTC
NA	TRBV5-5	TRBJ1-3	NA	CASSPGRGLYISGNTIYF	TGTGCCAGCAGTCCCGGGAGGGGCCTTTATATCTCTGGAAACACCATATATTTT
NA	TRBV5-6	TRBJ1-5	NA	CASSTTDNQPQHF	TGTGCCAGCAGCACGACAGATAATCAGCCCCAGCATTTT
NA	TRBV6-2/TRBV6-3	TRBJ1-5	NA	CASSYFRVSGSNQPQHF	TGTGCCAGCAGTTACTTTCGGGTCTCGGGGAGCAATCAGCCCCAGCATTTT